Described below is a single TCR beta chain sequence and its context. The RNA input was about 0.5 to 1 ug, and it was reverse transcribed with random hexamers. TCRdb processed the immunoSEQ multiplex PCR reads anew with MiXCR; each CDR3 protein has one entry. The sample has 250,000 to 350,000 distinct CDR3 sequences; 70% to 90% are singletons. Bulk CD8+ and CD4+ cells came from magnetic negative isolation; CD8+ TEMRA by FACS. This sample is drawn from a study of CD8 T cells in Susac syndrome. CDR3 length: 15 residues. Trimming pared 7 bases from V and 4 bases from J, leaving 16 bases between. Germline values: CDR1 KGHDR, CDR2 SFDVKD.

The chain recombines TRBV24-1 with TRBJ1-5; maybe TRBD1 (6 bases). This receptor was obtained from a human donor with multiple sclerosis. Sequencing was carried out using CD8+ T cells from PBMCs. The CDR3 nucleotides are TGTGCCACCAGCTTTTCACAGGGCCTAAATCAGCCCCAGCATTTT. Residues: CATSFSQGLNQPQHF.